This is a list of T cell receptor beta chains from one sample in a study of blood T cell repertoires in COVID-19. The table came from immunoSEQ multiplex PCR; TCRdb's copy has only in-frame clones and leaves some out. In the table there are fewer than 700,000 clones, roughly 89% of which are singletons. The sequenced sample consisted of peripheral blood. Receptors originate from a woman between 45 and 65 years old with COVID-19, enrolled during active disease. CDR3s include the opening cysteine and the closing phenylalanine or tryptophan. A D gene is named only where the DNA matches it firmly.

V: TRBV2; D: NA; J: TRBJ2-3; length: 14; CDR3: CAGGISSPADTQYF
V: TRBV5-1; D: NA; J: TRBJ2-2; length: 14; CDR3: CASSLGQNTGELFF
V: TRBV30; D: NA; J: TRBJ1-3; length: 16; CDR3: CAWISGTDYPGNTIYF
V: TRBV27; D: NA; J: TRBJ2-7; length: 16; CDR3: CASSLSTRAGAYEQYF
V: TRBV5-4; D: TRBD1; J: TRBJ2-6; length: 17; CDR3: CASSPGTGYSGANVLTF
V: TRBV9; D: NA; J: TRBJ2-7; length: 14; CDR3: CASSVGDNSYEQYF
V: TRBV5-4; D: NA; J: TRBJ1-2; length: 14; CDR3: CASSLRSGDYGYTF
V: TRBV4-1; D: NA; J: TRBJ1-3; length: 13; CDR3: CASSFTAGNTIYF
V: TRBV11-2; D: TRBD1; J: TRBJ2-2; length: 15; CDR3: CASSLTGGASGELFF
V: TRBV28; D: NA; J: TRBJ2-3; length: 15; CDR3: CASSPGQGGADTQYF
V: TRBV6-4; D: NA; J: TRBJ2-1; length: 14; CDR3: CASSKFEGYNEQFF
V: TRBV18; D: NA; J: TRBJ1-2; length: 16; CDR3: CASSPVGGSTNYGYTF
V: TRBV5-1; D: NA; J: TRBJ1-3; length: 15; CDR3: CASSLDLSSGNTIYF
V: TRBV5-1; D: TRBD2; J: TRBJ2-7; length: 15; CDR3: CASSGTSGGASEQYF
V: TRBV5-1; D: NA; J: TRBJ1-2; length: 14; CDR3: CASSPQPTTYGYTF
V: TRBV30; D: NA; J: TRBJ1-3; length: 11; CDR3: CAWSVLNTIYF
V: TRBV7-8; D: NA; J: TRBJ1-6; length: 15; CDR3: CASSFTRDYNSPLHF